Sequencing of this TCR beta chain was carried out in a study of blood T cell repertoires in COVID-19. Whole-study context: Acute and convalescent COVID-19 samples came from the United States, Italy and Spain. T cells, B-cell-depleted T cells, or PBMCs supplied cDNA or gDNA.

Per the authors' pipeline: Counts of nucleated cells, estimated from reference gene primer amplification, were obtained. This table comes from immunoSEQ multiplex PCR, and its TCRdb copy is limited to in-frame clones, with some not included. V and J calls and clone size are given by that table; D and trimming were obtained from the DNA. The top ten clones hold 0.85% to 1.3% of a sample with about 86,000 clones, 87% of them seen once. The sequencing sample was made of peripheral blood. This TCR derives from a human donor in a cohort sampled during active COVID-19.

The DNA for the CDR3 is TGTGCCAGCAGTCTCCTAAACAATGAGCAGTTCTTC. Its protein is CASSLLNNEQFF. This sequence joins TRBV6-5 and TRBJ2-1; D ambiguous. The CDR3 runs 12 residues. Trimming shortened V by 5 bases and J by 5 bases, and 7 bases separated the two germline ends. Per the germline V gene, CDR1 is MNHEY and CDR2 is SVGAGI.